One and the same sample provided the 16 T cell receptor beta chains below, sequenced in a study of shared clonotypes between healthy human individuals. Sequencing used immunoSEQ multiplex PCR; TCRdb keeps in-frame clones, though not all of them. The sample consists of over a million clones, 78% of them appearing once. Sample: memory CD4+ T cells from PBMCs. Subset described: CD45RA-negative fraction. The receptors derive from a young man in good health. Some clones in this sample may be carry-over from other donors' samples.

This clone was counted between two and nine times. The V gene is TRBV7-2, the J gene TRBJ2-1; D perhaps matches TRBD2 (6 bases). The CDR3 length is 17 residues. Germline loops: CDR1 SGHTA, CDR2 FQGNSA. Between the trimmed V and J ends, which lost 5 bases and 4 bases, there was a span of 21 bases. The CDR3 here is CASSRVAVAEVYNEQFF. For the CDR3, the DNA is TGTGCCAGCAGCCGAGTAGCCGTAGCGGAGGTTTACAATGAGCAGTTCTTC.

CDR3 sequence (DNA): TGCGCCAGCAGCTTGGCCTACCGTTCCGACGAGCAGTACTTC. Translating gives CASSLAYRSDEQYF. The chain is built from TRBV5-1 and TRBJ2-7; D is undetermined. The CDR3 contains 14 residues. CDR1 SGHRS and CDR2 YFSETQ come from the germline V gene. With 0 bases removed from V and 5 bases from J, the gap between germline ends came to 12 bases.

This chain connects TRBV11-2 to TRBJ2-5; TRBD1 might be the D (6 bases). CDR3 size: 20 residues. Germline V gene lookup returns CDR1 SGHAT and CDR2 FQNNGV. The ends were cut back, 0 bases at V and 4 bases at J, with 27 bases in the middle. The CDR3 loop is CASSLDPKRLMAQGRETQYF. CDR3 bases: TGTGCCAGCAGCTTAGATCCAAAAAGACTTATGGCGCAGGGGAGAGAGACCCAGTACTTC.

This clone appeared a few times. V is TRBV7-8 and J is TRBJ2-7; D is undetermined. V was cut by 5 bases and J by 6 bases, with 11 bases left in between. This CDR3 region has 12 residues. Per germline, CDR1 SGHVS and CDR2 FQNEAQ. The CDR3 is CASSTRTGEQYF. For the CDR3, the DNA is TGTGCCAGCAGCACCAGAACCGGCGAGCAGTACTTC.

The chain combines TRBV21-1 with TRBJ1-2; TRBD1 reflects the table's D call only, with no check against the DNA. TRBV21-1 is labeled a pseudogene. CDR3 length: 17 amino acids. Written as DNA, the CDR3 is TGTGCCAGCAGGGACAGCCAGGTAATTTCTTACGGCTATGGCTACACCTTC. Translating it yields CASRDSQVISYGYGYTF.

The gene calls are TRBV11-3 and TRBJ2-1, with TRBD2 matching 9 bases. The CDR3 totals 15 residues. Germline V gene lookup returns CDR1 SGHNT and CDR2 YENEEA. V gave up 1 base and J gave up 9 bases; unmatched junction bases: 7. Here the CDR3 DNA reads TGTGCCAGCAGCTTAGCTGGCGGGAGGGCTGCTGAGCAGTTCTTC. Residues: CASSLAGGRAAEQFF.

This clone has ten or more counts. This chain connects TRBV6-1 to TRBJ1-2; a possible D gene is TRBD1 (6 bases). The CDR3 consists of 14 residues. Germline V lookup: CDR1 MNHNS, CDR2 SASEGT. V lost 2 bases and J 4 bases, leaving 11 bases between the germline ends. CDR3 residues: CASSESWTAYGYTF. CDR3 nucleotides: TGTGCCAGCAGTGAATCGTGGACAGCCTATGGCTACACCTTC.

This chain connects TRBV5-1 to TRBJ2-6, with D tentatively TRBD1 (6 bases). The CDR3 runs to 15 residues. The germline CDR1 and CDR2 sequences are SGHRS and YFSETQ. V lost 0 bases and J lost 14, with 18 bases in between. CDR3 sequence reads: CASSLAGQGSLFLTF. In nucleotides, the CDR3 is TGCGCCAGCAGCTTGGCCGGGCAGGGGAGCCTATTCCTGACTTTC.

The chain links TRBV5-1 to TRBJ2-7; the match to TRBD1 covers 9 bases. Trimming took 3 bases from V and 5 from J; bases not matched to a gene: 12. CDR3 length: 16 residues. Germline assignment: CDR1 SGHRS and CDR2 YFSETQ. The CDR3 DNA sequence: TGCGCCAGCAGCTCTAACCCGGGACAGGGTGCGCACGAGCAGTACTTC. Its translation: CASSSNPGQGAHEQYF.

The genes are TRBV2 and TRBJ2-5; the D is unclear. CDR1 SNHLY and CDR2 FYNNEI come from the germline V gene. The CDR3 is made up of 14 amino acids. The germline V and J ends were trimmed by 8 bases and 2 bases, with 15 bases remaining between them. In DNA form, the CDR3 reads TGTGCCAGCCACATATTCGGGTCACAAGAGACCCAGTACTTC. This translates into CASHIFGSQETQYF.

The V and J genes are TRBV7-2 and TRBJ2-5, with D unresolved. CDR1 is SGHTA and CDR2 is FQGNSA in the germline V gene. The CDR3 contains 15 residues. V lost 1 base, J lost 5 bases, and 14 bases lay in between. CDR3 residues: CASSLGWSLGETQYF. The CDR3 bases are TGTGCCAGCAGCTTAGGATGGAGCCTAGGGGAGACCCAGTACTTC.

CDR3 sequence: CASSLFGRTSAFTYNEQFF. The DNA of the CDR3 is TGTGCCAGCAGCTTATTTGGAAGAACTAGCGCGTTCACATACAATGAGCAGTTCTTC. The chain carries TRBV7-2 and TRBJ2-1; 7 bases line up with TRBD2. The CDR3 loop spans 19 amino acids. Losses at the gene ends were 2 bases for V and 4 bases for J; bases not matched to a gene: 17. Germline lookup yields CDR1 SGHTA and CDR2 FQGNSA.

This chain links TRBV21-1 with TRBJ2-7; the D call in the table, TRBD2, was not verified against the DNA. TRBV21-1 has pseudogene status. The CDR3 extends over 16 amino acids. The CDR3, as DNA: TGTGCCAGCAGCACCGACTATCCGGGAGAAGGTCTCGAGCAGTACTTC. This sequence encodes CASSTDYPGEGLEQYF.

The chain uses TRBV5-1 and TRBJ2-5, with TRBD1 as a possible D gene (5 bases). Germline CDR1 SGHRS, CDR2 YFSETQ. The CDR3 sequence is 15 residues long. The V end was cut by 0 bases, the J end by 4 bases, with 13 bases between. In DNA, the CDR3 is TGCGCCAGCAGCTTGGCAGGGAACCTTGGAGAGACCCAGTACTTC. This gives the protein CASSLAGNLGETQYF.

The chain has TRBV7-2 and TRBJ2-5; the D gene is possibly TRBD2 (6 bases). The J call may not be correct, given that the DNA end is closer to TRBJ2-7. Germline V gives CDR1 SGHTA, CDR2 FQGNSA. CDR3 size: 15 residues. The CDR3 here is CASSLVRGNNYEQYF. CDR3 nucleotides: TGTGCCAGCAGCTTAGTCCGGGGGAACAACTACGAGCAGTACTTC.

V is TRBV28 and J is TRBJ2-5; 7 bases are shared with TRBD2. Germline CDR1 MDHEN, CDR2 SYDVKM. CDR3 length: 16 residues. V was clipped by 4 bases and J by 5 bases; unmatched bases: 13. CDR3 DNA: TGTGCCAGCAGTTCACCCCGCGGGACTACGAGGGAGACCCAGTACTTC. It specifies CASSSPRGTTRETQYF.